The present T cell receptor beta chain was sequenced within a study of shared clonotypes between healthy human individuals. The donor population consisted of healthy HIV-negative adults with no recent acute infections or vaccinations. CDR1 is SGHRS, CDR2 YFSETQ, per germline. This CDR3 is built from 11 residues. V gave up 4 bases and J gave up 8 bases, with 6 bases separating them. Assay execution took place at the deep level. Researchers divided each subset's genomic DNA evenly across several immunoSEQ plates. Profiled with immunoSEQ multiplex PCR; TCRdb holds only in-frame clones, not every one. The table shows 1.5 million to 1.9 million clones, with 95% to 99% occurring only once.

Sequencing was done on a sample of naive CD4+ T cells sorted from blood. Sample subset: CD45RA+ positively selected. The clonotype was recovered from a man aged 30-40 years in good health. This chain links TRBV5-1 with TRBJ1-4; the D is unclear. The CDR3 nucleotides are TGCGCCAGCAGCGTCGGGGAAAAACTGTTTTTT. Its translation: CASSVGEKLFF.